The 27 T cell receptor beta chains reported below all come from one sample, sequenced in a study of blood T cell repertoires in COVID-19. Repertoires were generated with immunoSEQ multiplex PCR, while TCRdb's copy carries only in-frame clones and drops some. The repertoire holds 300,000 to 400,000 clones, with 80% to 90% as singletons. The sequenced material came from PBMCs or T cells enriched from blood (not recorded which). The receptors here all came from a woman in her 40s with acute COVID-19.

The chain couples TRBV12-3 or TRBV12-4 to TRBJ2-2; D perhaps matches TRBD2 (5 bases). The CDR3 has 13 amino acids. V lost 2 bases and J 6 bases, leaving 7 bases between the germline ends. CDR3 amino acids: CASSLSGAGELFF. Written as DNA, the CDR3 is TGTGCCAGCAGTTTAAGCGGCGCCGGGGAGCTGTTTTTT.

The CDR3 DNA follows: TGTGCCAGCCGGGGACAGTATAATTCACCCCTCCACTTT. Encoded protein: CASRGQYNSPLHF. The gene calls are TRBV14 and TRBJ1-6, with TRBD1 matching 7 bases. CDR1 and CDR2 from the germline V gene are SGHDN and FVKESK. V trimming: 8 bases; J trimming: 4 bases; junction bases outside the gene matches: 2. The CDR3 has 13 residues.

This clone was found once. This chain connects TRBV6-5 to TRBJ2-7; D perhaps matches TRBD2 (5 bases). The V and J ends lost 2 bases and 7 bases respectively, with 12 bases between them. This CDR3 comprises 13 residues. Germline V gene lookup returns CDR1 MNHEY and CDR2 SVGAGI. The CDR3 nucleotides read TGTGCCAGCAGTTACCTTGAGGGAGTGGAGCAGTACTTC. Its translation is CASSYLEGVEQYF.

This chain connects TRBV27 to TRBJ2-1; 11 bases fit TRBD2. CDR3 length equals 17 residues. The trim removed 2 bases at V and 7 bases at J, leaving 10 bases unmatched. CDR1 is MNHEY and CDR2 is SMNVEV in the germline V gene (reference sequence). CDR3 coding DNA: TGTGCCAGCAGTTTACCGATAGCGGGGGGGCCTAAGAATGAGCAGTTCTTC. Protein product: CASSLPIAGGPKNEQFF.

The V gene is TRBV9, the J gene TRBJ2-3, with 10 bases fitting TRBD2. The junction had 4 bases not matched to a gene; V was cut back by 0 bases and J by 0 bases. Looked up from germline, CDR1 is SGDLS and CDR2 is YYNGEE. The CDR3 is 17 residues long. Here the CDR3 reads CASSVGLAGASTDTQYF. CDR3 bases: TGTGCCAGCAGCGTAGGTCTAGCGGGGGCTAGCACAGATACGCAGTATTTT.

This clone was counted a few times. V and J are TRBV5-1 and TRBJ2-7, with a tentative D call TRBD2 (6 bases). Per germline, CDR1 SGHRS and CDR2 YFSETQ. The V end was cut by 4 bases, the J end by 6 bases, with 11 bases between. The CDR3 is 12 amino acids. CDR3 nucleotide sequence: TGCGCCAGCAGCGCGGGACTTGGCGAGCAGTACTTC. Its translation: CASSAGLGEQYF.

This CDR3 is CASSPPGRDLTEAFF. CDR3 DNA: TGCGCCAGCAGCCCCCCGGGGAGGGATCTCACTGAAGCTTTCTTT. The chain recombines TRBV5-1 with TRBJ1-1; D is unresolved. V was pared by 4 bases and J by 4 bases, with 17 bases between. The CDR3 is 15 amino acids. The V gene's germline CDR1 is SGHRS and CDR2 YFSETQ.

The chain uses TRBV6-5 and TRBJ2-2, with a possible D match to TRBD1 (6 bases). The CDR3 contains 16 residues. The V gene's germline CDR1 is MNHEY and CDR2 SVGAGI. The V and J ends lost 0 bases and 1 base respectively, with 9 bases between them. CDR3 DNA: TGTGCCAGCAGTTACTCCCCCAGGGGGAACACCGGGGAGCTGTTTTTT. Its protein product is CASSYSPRGNTGELFF.

The chain employs TRBV6-1 and TRBJ1-1, with D hard to call. The V end lost 3 bases, the J end lost 4 bases, and 12 bases lay between the germline ends. CDR3 length: 14 amino acids. Germline CDR1 and CDR2: MNHNS and SASEGT. In DNA form, the CDR3 reads TGTGCCAGCAGTGAGAGGCGAGGAACCACTGAAGCTTTCTTT. It specifies CASSERRGTTEAFF.

This clone was counted a few times. The chain couples TRBV14 to TRBJ1-2; D may be TRBD1 (5 bases). Germline CDR1 reads SGHDN; CDR2 reads FVKESK. Trimming removed 2 bases from V and 4 bases from J, with 5 bases in between. The CDR3 runs 12 residues. The CDR3 DNA reads TGTGCCAGCAGCCAACAGGGCTATGGCTACACCTTC. Translated: CASSQQGYGYTF.

This clone occurred once. The rearrangement uses TRBV18 and TRBJ2-1; no clear D gene. V lost 0 bases and J 10 bases, leaving 22 bases between the germline ends. In germline, CDR1 is KGHSH, CDR2 LQKENI. This CDR3 contains 17 residues. The CDR3 nucleotides read TGTGCCAGCTCACCACCGGGTCAGGAATTATACAATGAGGAGCAGTTCTTC. Translating gives CASSPPGQELYNEEQFF.

V and J are TRBV5-8 and TRBJ2-5; 9 bases fit TRBD1. The CDR3 length is 14 residues. The germline V gene has CDR1 SGHTS and CDR2 YDEGEE. Trimming cost V 4 bases and J 2 bases; bases outside gene matches: 3. The CDR3 here is CASSPGTGQETQYF. In DNA, the CDR3 is TGTGCCAGCAGCCCAGGGACAGGGCAAGAGACCCAGTACTTC.

This clone was observed a handful of times. The chain employs TRBV3-1 (or the pseudogene TRBV3-2) and TRBJ1-5; D is ambiguous. In germline, CDR1 is LGHDT, CDR2 YNNKEL (reference sequence). V lost 4 bases and J 0 bases, leaving 10 bases between the germline ends. This CDR3 region has 15 residues. CDR3 loop: CASSPWANSNQPQHF. The CDR3 bases are TGTGCCAGCAGCCCTTGGGCAAATAGCAATCAGCCCCAGCATTTT.

The rearrangement links TRBV2 to TRBJ2-1, with TRBD2 identical over 9 bases. Germline assignment: CDR1 SNHLY and CDR2 FYNNEI. The CDR3 has 15 residues. J was trimmed by 9 bases and V by 10 bases; bases with no gene match: 16. In DNA, the CDR3 is TGTGCCACCCCACAGGTGCGGGAGGGCCTCGGTGAGCAGTTCTTC. This sequence encodes CATPQVREGLGEQFF.

This clone was seen once. The chain is built from TRBV7-9 and TRBJ1-2, with no clear D. Trimming stripped 3 bases from V and 4 bases from J, with 9 bases between. Per the germline V gene, CDR1 is SEHNR and CDR2 is FQNEAQ (reference sequence). CDR3 length equals 13 residues. As DNA, the CDR3 is TGTGCCAGCAGCTTGAGGGAGTCCTATGGCTACACCTTC. Translation gives CASSLRESYGYTF.

The table lists this clone with a count of one. The J gene is TRBJ2-1, the V gene TRBV28; D not certain. V lost 6 bases and J 2 bases, leaving 11 bases between the germline ends. The CDR3 loop spans 14 amino acids. Germline V CDR1 and CDR2: MDHEN, SYDVKM. CDR3 residues: CASSDRGTYNEQFF. As DNA, the CDR3 is TGTGCCAGCAGCGACCGCGGCACCTACAATGAGCAGTTCTTC.

The chain employs TRBV5-6 and TRBJ1-1; D gene uncertain. The germline V gene has CDR1 SGHDT and CDR2 YYEEEE. V dropped 4 bases and J dropped 4 bases, with 11 bases sitting between them. CDR3 size: 13 residues. This CDR3 reads CASSPGRVTEAFF. In DNA, the CDR3 is TGTGCCAGCAGCCCTGGGAGGGTCACTGAAGCTTTCTTT.

This sequence joins TRBV6-2 or TRBV6-3 and TRBJ1-1; 11 bases line up with TRBD1. The germline gives CDR1 MNHEY, CDR2 SVGEGT. CDR3 length: 17 residues. V lost 6 bases to trimming and J lost 2 bases; unmatched junction nucleotides: 11. In nucleotides, the CDR3 is TGTGCCAGCAGCCCTACGGACAGGGGGCTAGGTAACACTGAAGCTTTCTTT. Encoded protein: CASSPTDRGLGNTEAFF.

The chain couples TRBV27 to TRBJ1-2; 9 bases map to TRBD1. Trimming cost V 2 bases and J 2 bases; bases outside gene matches: 6. The germline V gene encodes CDR1 MNHEY and CDR2 SMNVEV (reference sequence). CDR3 size: 16 residues. CDR3 bases: TGTGCCAGCAGTTTAAGGGGCGACAGGGGGAACTATGGCTACACCTTC. Amino acid sequence: CASSLRGDRGNYGYTF.

The genes are TRBV20-1 and TRBJ2-7, with D perhaps TRBD2 (5 bases). V gave up 7 bases and J gave up 5 bases, with 12 bases separating them. The CDR3 spans 11 residues. Germline V CDR1 and CDR2: DFQATT, SNEGSKA (reference sequence). This CDR3 reads CSGRLGNEQYF. CDR3 in DNA: TGCAGTGGCAGGCTCGGGAACGAGCAGTACTTC.

The chain links TRBV7-2 to TRBJ2-7, with a weak D call TRBD2 (6 bases). CDR1 SGHTA and CDR2 FQGNSA come from the germline V gene. This CDR3 has 13 amino acids. The ends were cut back, 0 bases at V and 10 bases at J, with 13 bases in the middle. The CDR3 coding sequence is TGTGCCAGCAGCTTAGCGGAGGGTAGGGTCCAGTACTTC. Its translation is CASSLAEGRVQYF.

The chain recombines TRBV4-1 with TRBJ2-1; 9 bases align to TRBD2. Trimming took 0 bases from V and 0 from J; bases not matched to a gene: 9. CDR3 size: 19 residues. The V gene's germline CDR1 is MGHRA and CDR2 YSYEKL. CDR3 sequence reads: CASSQEPLLAGSSYNEQFF. CDR3 in DNA: TGCGCCAGCAGCCAAGAGCCCCTCCTAGCGGGGAGCTCCTACAATGAGCAGTTCTTC.

The CDR3 reads CASSLVAGGAQETQYF. CDR3 nucleotide sequence: TGCGCCAGCAGCTTGGTAGCGGGAGGGGCACAAGAGACCCAGTACTTC. V usage is TRBV5-1 and J usage is TRBJ2-5, with 11 positions matching TRBD2. The CDR3 is made up of 16 amino acids. V shed 0 bases and J 2 bases; nucleotides not matched to a gene: 3. Germline V CDR1 and CDR2: SGHRS, YFSETQ.

The chain carries TRBV5-3 and TRBJ2-1; possible D gene TRBD2, 6 bases. Being an ORF, TRBV5-3 has a function that is uncertain. V lost 1 base and J 4 bases, leaving 9 bases between the germline ends. The CDR3 sequence is 14 residues long. The CDR3 region has the DNA TGTGCCAGAAGCTTGAGACTAGGATACAATGAGCAGTTCTTC. Amino acids: CARSLRLGYNEQFF.

This chain joins TRBV6-2 or TRBV6-3 and TRBJ2-1; 7 bases are shared with TRBD2. The CDR3 loop spans 17 amino acids. Losses at the gene ends were 4 bases for V and 8 bases for J; bases not matched to a gene: 17. CDR1 and CDR2 (germline): MNHEY, SVGEGT. The CDR3 protein is CASSSAALAGVKYEQFF. CDR3 nucleotides: TGTGCCAGCAGTTCCGCGGCCCTGGCGGGAGTAAAGTATGAGCAGTTCTTC.

The chain joins TRBV11-3 to TRBJ2-1; TRBD2 aligns across 11 bases. Germline CDR1 is SGHNT and CDR2 is YENEEA. After removal of 1 base from V and 9 bases from J, the junction contained 5 bases not matched to a gene. CDR3 length: 15 amino acids. In DNA form, the CDR3 reads TGTGCCAGCAGCTTAGGTAGCGGGGGGGCCCCTGAGCAGTTCTTC. This encodes CASSLGSGGAPEQFF.

Note on this clone: The sample carries other DNA sequences with the same CDR3. The chain combines TRBV27 with TRBJ1-6; 8 bases match TRBD1. Looked up from germline, CDR1 is MNHEY and CDR2 is SMNVEV (reference sequence). CDR3 length: 14 residues. V lost 6 bases and J lost 7; bases outside the gene matches: 5. The CDR3 region has the DNA TGTGCCAGCAGCGCGGACAGGGCGAATTCACCCCTCCACTTT. Amino acids: CASSADRANSPLHF.